This TCR beta chain was identified in a study of beta chain features in type 1 diabetes. As every portion of the isolated RNA was reverse transcribed, the sequencing read expressed TCRB transcripts. TCRdb's copy holds only in-frame clones and misses some; the assay was immunoSEQ multiplex PCR. Here the sample spans about 470,000 clones, approximately 28% being singletons. Per germline, CDR1 KGHSH and CDR2 LQKENI. The V gene lost 2 bases and the J gene lost 0 bases, with 8 bases spanning the gap. This CDR3 region has 15 residues. This clone was recorded a few times. V gene TRBV18 combines with J gene TRBJ2-4; unclear D gene. The TCR comes from a man aged 18 to 35 in good health. The sample was naive CD4+ T cells from blood. The chain's CDR3 is CASSPIPVAKNIQYF. DNA for the CDR3: TGTGCCAGCTCACCAATCCCAGTAGCCAAAAACATTCAGTACTTC.